This record covers a single T cell receptor beta chain. Antigen: not known. The CDR3 sequence is 13 residues long. V lost 1 base, J lost 4 bases, and 6 bases lay in between. Method: immunoSEQ multiplex PCR; TCRdb's copy keeps in-frame clones and lacks some. The data show about 110,000 clones, about 87% seen once. The sample is drawn from a study of T cell responses to AZD1222 COVID-19 vaccine. Findings and limits, study-wide: Targeting of unmutated variant regions was reportedly seen in nearly half of spike-specific TCRs. Among those given AZD1222, only five or six were seropositive at baseline. Donors were largely white British and mainly female; clonal diversity was possibly underestimated. Across the whole spike, CD4 TCRs peaked at regions 160-218 and 743-854.

The chain employs TRBV12-3 or TRBV12-4 and TRBJ2-3; unclear D gene. The source material was peripheral blood, sampled on day 0 of AZD1222 vaccination. The clonotype was recovered from an adult in good health. The CDR3 protein is CASSLGASDTQYF. CDR3 nucleotide sequence: TGTGCCAGCAGTTTAGGGGCTTCAGATACGCAGTATTTT.